This TCR beta chain was captured in a study of blood T cell repertoires in COVID-19. About the study: Sites in the United States, Italy and Spain provided acute and convalescent COVID-19 samples.

Here immunoSEQ multiplex PCR was the method, and the copy in TCRdb shows in-frame clones only, minus some. There are about 190,000 clones in the sample; 60% to 85% occur only once, and approximately 15% lies in the top ten. Losses at the gene ends were 4 bases for V and 4 bases for J; bases not matched to a gene: 7. The CDR3 length is 16 residues. CDR1 SGHTA and CDR2 FQGTGA come from the germline V gene. In this sample, this clone turned up once. This receptor was taken from a man in his 60s with active or convalescent COVID-19. The rearrangement uses TRBV7-3 and TRBJ2-3; 11 bases map to TRBD2. The source material was peripheral blood. The CDR3 sequence is CASSWDLAGGADTQYF. In DNA, the CDR3 is TGTGCCAGCAGCTGGGACCTAGCGGGAGGCGCAGATACGCAGTATTTT.